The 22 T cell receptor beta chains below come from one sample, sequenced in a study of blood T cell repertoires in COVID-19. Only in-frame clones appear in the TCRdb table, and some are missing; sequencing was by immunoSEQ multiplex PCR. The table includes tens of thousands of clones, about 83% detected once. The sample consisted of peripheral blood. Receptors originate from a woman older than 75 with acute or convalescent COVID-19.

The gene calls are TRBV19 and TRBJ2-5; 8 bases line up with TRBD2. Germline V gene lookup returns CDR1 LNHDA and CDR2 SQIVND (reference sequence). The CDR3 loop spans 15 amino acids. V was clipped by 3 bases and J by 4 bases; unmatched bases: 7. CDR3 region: CASSISGTGLETQYF. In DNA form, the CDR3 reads TGTGCCAGTAGTATTAGCGGGACCGGACTAGAGACCCAGTACTTC.

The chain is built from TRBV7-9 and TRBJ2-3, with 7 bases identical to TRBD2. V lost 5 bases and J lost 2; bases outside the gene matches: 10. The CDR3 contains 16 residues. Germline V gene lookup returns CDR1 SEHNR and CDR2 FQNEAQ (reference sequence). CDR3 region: CASSPPSSGNTDTQYF. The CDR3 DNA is TGTGCCAGCAGCCCGCCGTCTAGCGGAAACACAGATACGCAGTATTTT.

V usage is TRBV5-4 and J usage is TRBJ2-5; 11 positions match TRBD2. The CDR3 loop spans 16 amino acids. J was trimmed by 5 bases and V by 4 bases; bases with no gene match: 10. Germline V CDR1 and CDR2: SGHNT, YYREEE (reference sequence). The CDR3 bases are TGTGCCAGCAGCCTCCCCAATAGCGGGGGGGCTGAGACCCAGTACTTC. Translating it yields CASSLPNSGGAETQYF.

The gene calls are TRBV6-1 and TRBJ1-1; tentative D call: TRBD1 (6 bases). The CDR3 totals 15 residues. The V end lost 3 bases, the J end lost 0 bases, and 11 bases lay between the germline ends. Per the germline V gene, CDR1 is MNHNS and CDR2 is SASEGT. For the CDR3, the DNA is TGTGCCAGCAGTGATAGGGGGAACATGAACACTGAAGCTTTCTTT. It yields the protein CASSDRGNMNTEAFF.

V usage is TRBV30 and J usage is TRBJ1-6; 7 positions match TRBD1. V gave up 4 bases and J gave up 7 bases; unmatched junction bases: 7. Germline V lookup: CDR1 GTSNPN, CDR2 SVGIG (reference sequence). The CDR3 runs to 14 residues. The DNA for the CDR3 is TGTGCCTGGACGACAGGGTTGTGGAATTCACCCCTCCACTTT. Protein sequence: CAWTTGLWNSPLHF. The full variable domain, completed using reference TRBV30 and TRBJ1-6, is SQTIHQWPATLVQPVGSPLSLECTVEGTSNPNLYWYRQAAGRGLQLLFYSVGIGQISSEVPQNLSASRPQDRQFILSSKKLLLSDSGFYLCAWTTGLWNSPLHFGNGTRLTVT.

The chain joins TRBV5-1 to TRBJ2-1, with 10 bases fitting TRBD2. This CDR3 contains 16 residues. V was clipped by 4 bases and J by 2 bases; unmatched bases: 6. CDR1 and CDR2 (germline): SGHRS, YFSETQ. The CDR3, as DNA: TGCGCCAGCAGCGGAGGACTAGCGGTTACCTACAATGAGCAGTTCTTC. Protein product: CASSGGLAVTYNEQFF.

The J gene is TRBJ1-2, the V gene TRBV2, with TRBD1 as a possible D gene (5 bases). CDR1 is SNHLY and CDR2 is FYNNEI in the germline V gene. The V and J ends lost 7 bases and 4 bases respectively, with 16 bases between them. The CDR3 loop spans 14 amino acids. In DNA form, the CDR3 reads TGTGCCAGCACTAAGTTGGGGCAGTCCTATGGCTACACCTTC. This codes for CASTKLGQSYGYTF.

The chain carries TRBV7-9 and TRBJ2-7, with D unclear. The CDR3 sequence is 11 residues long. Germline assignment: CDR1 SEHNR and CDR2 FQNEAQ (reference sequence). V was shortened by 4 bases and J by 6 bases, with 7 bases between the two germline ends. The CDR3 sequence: CASSWQSEQYF. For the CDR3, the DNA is TGTGCCAGCAGCTGGCAATCCGAGCAGTACTTC.

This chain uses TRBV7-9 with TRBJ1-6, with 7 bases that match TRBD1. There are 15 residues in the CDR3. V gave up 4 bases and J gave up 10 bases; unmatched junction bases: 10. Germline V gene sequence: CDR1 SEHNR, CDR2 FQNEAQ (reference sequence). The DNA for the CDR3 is TGTGCCAGCAGCTGGGGCAGGGGGACCGACTCACCCCTCCACTTT. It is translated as CASSWGRGTDSPLHF.

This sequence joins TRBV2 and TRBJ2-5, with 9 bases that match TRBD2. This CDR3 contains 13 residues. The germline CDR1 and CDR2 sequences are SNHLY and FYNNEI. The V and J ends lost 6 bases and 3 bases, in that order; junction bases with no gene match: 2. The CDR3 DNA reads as TGTGCCAGCAGAGCTAGCGGGAAAGAGACCCAGTACTTC. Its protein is CASRASGKETQYF.

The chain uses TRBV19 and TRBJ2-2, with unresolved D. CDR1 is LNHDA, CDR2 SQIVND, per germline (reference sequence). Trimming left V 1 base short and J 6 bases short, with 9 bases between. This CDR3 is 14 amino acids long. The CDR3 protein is CASSIGSRAGELFF. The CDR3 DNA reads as TGTGCCAGTAGTATAGGGTCCCGGGCCGGGGAGCTGTTTTTT.

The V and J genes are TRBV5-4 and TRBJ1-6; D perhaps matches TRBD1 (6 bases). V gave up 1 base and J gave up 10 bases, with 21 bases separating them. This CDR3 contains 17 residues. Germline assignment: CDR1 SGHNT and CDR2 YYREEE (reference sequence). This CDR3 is CASSLRSGDIKRSPLHF. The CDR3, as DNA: TGTGCCAGCAGCTTGCGATCTGGGGACATTAAGAGGTCACCCCTCCACTTT.

CDR3 sequence: CASSLDFYGYTF. CDR3 nucleotides: TGTGCCAGCAGCTTAGACTTCTATGGCTACACCTTC. V gene TRBV7-9 combines with J gene TRBJ1-2; D remains unclear. Germline V lookup: CDR1 SEHNR, CDR2 FQNEAQ (reference sequence). V shed 1 base and J shed 4 bases, with 4 bases lying between them. The CDR3 length is 12 residues.

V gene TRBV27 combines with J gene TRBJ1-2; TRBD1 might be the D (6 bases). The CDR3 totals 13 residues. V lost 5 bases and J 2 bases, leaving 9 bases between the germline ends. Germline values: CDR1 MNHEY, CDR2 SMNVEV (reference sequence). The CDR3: CASSPQGNYGYTF. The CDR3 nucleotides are TGTGCCAGCAGTCCACAGGGCAACTATGGCTACACCTTC.

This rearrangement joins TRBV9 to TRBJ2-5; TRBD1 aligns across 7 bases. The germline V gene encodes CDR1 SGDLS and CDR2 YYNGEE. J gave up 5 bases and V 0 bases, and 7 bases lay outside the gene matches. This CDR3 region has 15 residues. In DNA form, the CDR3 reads TGTGCCAGCAGCGTAGGGACAGGTCGGTGGGAGACCCAGTACTTC. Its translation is CASSVGTGRWETQYF.

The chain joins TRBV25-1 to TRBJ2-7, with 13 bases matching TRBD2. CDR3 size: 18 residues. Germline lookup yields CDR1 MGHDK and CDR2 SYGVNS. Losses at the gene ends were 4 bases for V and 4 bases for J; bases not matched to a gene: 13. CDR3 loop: CASSGGLAGAPRAYEQYF. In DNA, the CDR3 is TGTGCCAGCAGTGGAGGACTAGCGGGAGCCCCCAGAGCGTACGAGCAGTACTTC.

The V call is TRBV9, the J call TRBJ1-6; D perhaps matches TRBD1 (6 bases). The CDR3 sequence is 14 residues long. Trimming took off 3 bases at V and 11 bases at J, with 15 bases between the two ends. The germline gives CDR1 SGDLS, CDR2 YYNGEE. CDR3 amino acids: CASSGPGDGAPLHF. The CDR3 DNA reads TGTGCCAGCAGCGGACCAGGGGATGGGGCACCCCTCCACTTT.

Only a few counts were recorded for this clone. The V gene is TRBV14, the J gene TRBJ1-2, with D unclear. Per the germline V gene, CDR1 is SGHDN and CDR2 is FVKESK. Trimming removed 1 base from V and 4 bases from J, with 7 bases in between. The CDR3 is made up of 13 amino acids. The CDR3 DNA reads TGTGCCAGCAGCCAAGTTCATGTCTATGGCTACACCTTC. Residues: CASSQVHVYGYTF.

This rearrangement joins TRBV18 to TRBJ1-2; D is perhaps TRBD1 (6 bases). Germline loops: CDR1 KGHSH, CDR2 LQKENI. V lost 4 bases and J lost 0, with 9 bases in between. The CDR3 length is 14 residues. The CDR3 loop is CASSRTGTNYGYTF. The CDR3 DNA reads TGTGCCAGCTCACGTACAGGGACTAACTATGGCTACACCTTC.

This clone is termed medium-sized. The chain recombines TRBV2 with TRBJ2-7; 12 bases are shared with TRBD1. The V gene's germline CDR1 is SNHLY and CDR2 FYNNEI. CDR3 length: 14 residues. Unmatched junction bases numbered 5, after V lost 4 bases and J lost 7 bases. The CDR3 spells CASSGDRGPGEQYF. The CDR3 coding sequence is TGTGCCAGCAGTGGGGACAGGGGGCCAGGTGAGCAGTACTTC. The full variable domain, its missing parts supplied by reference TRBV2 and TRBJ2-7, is EPEVTQTPSHQVTQMGQEVILRCVPISNHLYFYWYRQILGQKVEFLVSFYNNEISEKSEIFDDQFSVERPDGSNFTLKIRSTKLEDSAMYFCASSGDRGPGEQYFGPGTRLTVT.

This CDR3 is CASSLPLAAYYNEQFF. CDR3 bases: TGTGCCAGCAGTCTCCCTCTAGCGGCATACTACAATGAGCAGTTCTTC. V and J are TRBV28 and TRBJ2-1; 7 nucleotides align to TRBD2. The trim removed 5 bases at V and 3 bases at J, leaving 10 bases unmatched. This CDR3 is 16 amino acids long. From germline, CDR1 is MDHEN and CDR2 SYDVKM.

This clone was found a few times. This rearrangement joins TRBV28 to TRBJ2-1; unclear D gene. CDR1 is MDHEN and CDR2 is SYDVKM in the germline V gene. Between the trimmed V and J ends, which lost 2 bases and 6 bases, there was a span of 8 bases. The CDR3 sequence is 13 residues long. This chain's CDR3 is CASSLASTNEQFF. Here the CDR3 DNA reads TGTGCCAGCAGTTTAGCCAGTACCAATGAGCAGTTCTTC.